One sample yielded the 22 T cell receptor beta chains listed below, sequenced in a study of blood T cells in healthy people across ages. Alongside a J-beta primer mix, a sample-barcoded 5' primer served in a second PCR lasting about 7 to 11 cycles. TCRdb reprocessed the 5' RACE reads with MiXCR, giving one entry per CDR3 protein. Of about 800,000 distinct CDR3 sequences listed, more than 20% were seen once; the top ten hold under 4%. These same data were also listed under a study on T cells of mothers and their children.

The material sequenced was blood. All receptors derive from a boy younger than 18 in good health.

This clonotype was seen a few times. V is TRBV10-3 and J is TRBJ2-5; 10 bases are a match to TRBD2. The J call may be faulty, since TRBJ2-1 better matches the DNA end. The CDR3 has 17 residues. Germline CDR1 ENHRY, CDR2 SYGVKD. This chain's CDR3 is CAISEGSSGRGVNEQFF. The CDR3 DNA reads TGTGCCATCAGTGAGGGGTCTAGCGGGAGAGGCGTCAATGAGCAGTTCTTC.

V and J are TRBV7-9 and TRBJ1-2; 7 nucleotides align to TRBD1. CDR1 and CDR2 (germline): SEHNR, FQNEAQ (reference sequence). V lost 9 bases, J lost 6 bases, and 13 bases stayed unmatched. This CDR3 is built from 14 residues. This chain's CDR3 is CASQRRDSLNGYTF. In nucleotides, the CDR3 is TGTGCCAGTCAACGCCGGGACAGCCTCAATGGCTACACCTTC.

This clonotype was recorded a few times. The chain links TRBV7-9 to TRBJ2-3; D tentatively reads TRBD1 or TRBD2 (5 bases each). V was cut by 3 bases and J by 0 bases, with 10 bases left in between. The CDR3 has 15 residues. Germline V gives CDR1 SEHNR, CDR2 FQNEAQ (reference sequence). CDR3 sequence: CASSFTEGSTDTQYF. CDR3 bases: TGTGCCAGCAGCTTCACCGAGGGGAGCACAGATACGCAGTATTTT.

The chain joins TRBV7-3 to TRBJ1-1; tentatively, D is TRBD1 (6 bases). With 0 bases removed from V and 2 bases from J, the gap between germline ends came to 13 bases. CDR1 and CDR2 (germline): SGHTA, FQGTGA. The CDR3 covers 16 residues. CDR3 region: CASSLTYEGGNTEAFF. In nucleotides, the CDR3 is TGTGCCAGCAGCTTAACGTACGAGGGGGGTAACACTGAAGCTTTCTTT.

In its sample, this clonotype was seen a few times. The V and J genes are TRBV30 and TRBJ1-2; D may be TRBD1 (5 bases). Germline CDR1 and CDR2: GTSNPN and SVGIG (reference sequence). V was trimmed by 2 bases and J by 4 bases, leaving 11 bases between them. The CDR3 has 13 amino acids. CDR3: CAWSIGGSYGYTF. The DNA for the CDR3 is TGTGCCTGGAGTATCGGGGGTAGCTATGGCTACACCTTC.

This clonotype was recorded at least ten times. The CDR3 spells CASSPEQGQQPQHF. Here the CDR3 DNA reads TGTGCCAGCAGCCCGGAACAGGGGCAGCAGCCCCAGCATTTT. This chain uses TRBV4-2 with TRBJ1-5; 7 nucleotides agree with TRBD1. Germline V lookup: CDR1 LGHNA, CDR2 YNFKEQ. With V trimmed by 4 bases and J by 7 bases, 7 bases remained unmatched. This CDR3 has 14 amino acids.

The rearrangement links TRBV5-5 to TRBJ1-5, with 9 positions matching TRBD1. The germline V gene has CDR1 SGHKS and CDR2 YYEKEE (reference sequence). V lost 4 bases to trimming and J lost 5 bases; unmatched junction nucleotides: 7. The CDR3 spans 15 residues. CDR3 sequence reads: CASSLGQGGDQPQHF. In DNA form, the CDR3 reads TGTGCCAGCAGCCTGGGACAGGGAGGCGATCAGCCCCAGCATTTT.

Only a few counts were recorded for this clonotype. The V gene is TRBV24-1, the J gene TRBJ2-1, with TRBD1 identical over 9 bases. CDR1 KGHDR and CDR2 SFDVKD come from the germline V gene. This CDR3 is 16 amino acids long. The trim removed 0 bases at V and 7 bases at J, leaving 6 bases unmatched. The CDR3 sequence: CATSDLRTGAGNEQFF. The CDR3 nucleotides read TGTGCCACCAGTGATTTGAGGACAGGGGCTGGGAATGAGCAGTTCTTC.

This rearrangement joins TRBV6-5 to TRBJ2-5, with D possibly being TRBD1 (6 bases). From germline, CDR1 is MNHEY and CDR2 SVGAGI. V dropped 3 bases and J dropped 5 bases, with 19 bases sitting between them. The CDR3 totals 16 residues. DNA of the CDR3: TGTGCCAGCAGTTATGGCCCGGCAGGGGCCGGGGAGACCCAGTACTTC. Translation gives CASSYGPAGAGETQYF.

This chain uses TRBV28 with TRBJ2-5, with 7 nucleotides matching TRBD1. The DNA end is a closer match to TRBJ2-7, so the J assignment may be wrong. This CDR3 contains 14 residues. From germline, CDR1 is MDHEN and CDR2 SYDVKM. CDR3 region: CASTGPGQSYEQYF. In DNA form, the CDR3 reads TGTGCCAGCACCGGACCGGGACAGTCCTACGAGCAGTACTTC.

The chain links TRBV4-1 to TRBJ2-1; TRBD2 agrees at 7 bases. Losses at the gene ends were 6 bases for V and 2 bases for J; bases not matched to a gene: 7. Germline V CDR1 and CDR2: MGHRA, YSYEKL. The CDR3 length is 15 residues. The CDR3 DNA reads TGCGCCAGCAGACTCACTAGCGCGGCCTACAATGAGCAGTTCTTC. Its protein is CASRLTSAAYNEQFF.

J is TRBJ1-5 and V is TRBV18; TRBD1 might be the D (5 bases). V was cut by 3 bases and J by 1 base, with 10 bases left in between. The V gene's germline CDR1 is KGHSH and CDR2 LQKENI. CDR3 length equals 15 residues. The CDR3 loop is CASSPSRDSNQPQHF. In DNA form, the CDR3 reads TGTGCCAGCTCACCGTCCCGGGACAGCAATCAGCCCCAGCATTTT.

A few counts support this clonotype. This chain connects TRBV5-5 to TRBJ1-5; D might be TRBD1 (5 bases). Germline V gene sequence: CDR1 SGHKS, CDR2 YYEKEE (reference sequence). The CDR3 is 15 amino acids. The V end was cut by 4 bases, the J end by 4 bases, with 15 bases between. CDR3 sequence reads: CASSHTGGRNQPQHF. The CDR3 DNA reads TGTGCCAGCAGCCACACCGGGGGGAGGAATCAGCCCCAGCATTTT.

This chain joins TRBV15 and TRBJ2-7; possibly TRBD1 for D (6 bases). The germline V gene has CDR1 LNHNV and CDR2 YYDKDF (reference sequence). This CDR3 region has 14 residues. V was pared by 0 bases and J by 3 bases, with 9 bases between. The CDR3 region is CATSRDTGLYEQYF. The CDR3 DNA reads TGTGCCACCAGCAGAGATACAGGGCTCTACGAGCAGTACTTC.

This clonotype was seen only a few times. The chain couples TRBV20-1 to TRBJ2-7, with D unclear. The V gene lost 4 bases and the J gene lost 0 bases, with 10 bases spanning the gap. The CDR3 loop spans 13 amino acids. Germline assignment: CDR1 DFQATT and CDR2 SNEGSKA (reference sequence). Here the CDR3 DNA reads TGCAGTGCTATGGGCCCGAGCTCCTACGAGCAGTACTTC. This translates into CSAMGPSSYEQYF.

J is TRBJ1-1 and V is TRBV20-1; D gene ambiguous. The CDR3 consists of 12 residues. Germline V gene lookup returns CDR1 DFQATT and CDR2 SNEGSKA (reference sequence). Trimming removed 3 bases from V and 6 bases from J, with 11 bases in between. CDR3: CSASYPAPEAFF. DNA of the CDR3: TGCAGTGCTAGCTATCCGGCCCCTGAAGCTTTCTTT.

This chain uses TRBV2 with TRBJ1-5; D perhaps matches TRBD1 (5 bases). Per germline, CDR1 SNHLY and CDR2 FYNNEI. This CDR3 is built from 14 residues. Trimming took 9 bases from V and 0 from J, leaving 12 bases between them. Here the CDR3 reads CASGETASNQPQHF. The CDR3 coding sequence is TGTGCCAGTGGGGAGACAGCTAGCAATCAGCCCCAGCATTTT.

Only a few counts were recorded for this clonotype. With a much larger clone just one base away, this may be a read error. The rearrangement joins TRBV20-1 to TRBJ2-5, with TRBD1 matching over 9 bases. V lost 2 bases, J lost 1 base, and 5 bases stayed unmatched. The CDR3 sequence is 15 residues long. Germline V gene data show CDR1 as DFQATT and CDR2 as SNEGSKA (reference sequence). The chain's CDR3 is CSARWDRDPQETQYF. Written as DNA, the CDR3 is TGCAGTGCTAGATGGGACAGGGACCCCCAAGAGACCCAGTACTTC.

V is TRBV6-2 or TRBV6-3 and J is TRBJ1-2; 11 bases agree with TRBD1. From germline, CDR1 is MNHEY and CDR2 SVGEGT. The CDR3 contains 14 residues. Losses at the gene ends were 6 bases for V and 7 bases for J; bases not matched to a gene: 7. The CDR3 protein is CASSYHGQGAGYTF. CDR3 nucleotides: TGTGCCAGCAGCTACCACGGACAGGGGGCTGGCTACACCTTC.

V is TRBV29-1 and J is TRBJ2-2; D unresolved. The germline gives CDR1 SQVTM, CDR2 ANQGSEA. CDR3 length: 13 residues. Trimming took off 3 bases at V and 0 bases at J, with 5 bases between the two ends. The DNA of the CDR3 is TGCAGCGTTGAGCGTGCGAACACCGGGGAGCTGTTTTTT. This gives the protein CSVERANTGELFF.

Comment on this clonotype: One junction end does not reproduce the germline sequence, and a read error may be involved. The CDR3 protein is CASSESRDYGHTF. The CDR3 DNA follows: TGTGCCAGCAGTGAGTCACGGGACTATGGCCACACCTTC. This chain links TRBV6-5 with TRBJ1-2; tentative D call: TRBD1 (5 bases). The V gene's germline CDR1 is MNHEY and CDR2 SVGAGI. This CDR3 contains 13 residues.

V and J are TRBV18 and TRBJ2-6; D is ambiguous. The germline V gene encodes CDR1 KGHSH and CDR2 LQKENI. The V gene lost 1 base and the J gene lost 4 bases, with 8 bases spanning the gap. The CDR3 runs 15 residues. DNA of the CDR3: TGTGCCAGCTCACCACTCGGCGCCGGGGCCAACGTCCTGACTTTC. Translated, it gives CASSPLGAGANVLTF.